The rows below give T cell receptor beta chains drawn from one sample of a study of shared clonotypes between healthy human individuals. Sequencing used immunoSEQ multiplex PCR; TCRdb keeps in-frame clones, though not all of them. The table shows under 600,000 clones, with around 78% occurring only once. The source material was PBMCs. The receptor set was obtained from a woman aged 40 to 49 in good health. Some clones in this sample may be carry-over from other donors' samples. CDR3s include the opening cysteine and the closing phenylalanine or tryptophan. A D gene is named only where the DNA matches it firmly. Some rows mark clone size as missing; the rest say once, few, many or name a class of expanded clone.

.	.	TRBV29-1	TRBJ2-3	TGCAGCGTTTTCCATGAGGTGGATACGCAGTATTTT	CSVFHEVDTQYF
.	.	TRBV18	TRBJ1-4	TGTGCCAGCTCACCACTGGGCGGTGAAAAACTGTTTTTT	CASSPLGGEKLFF
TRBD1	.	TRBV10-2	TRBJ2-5	TGCGCCAGCAGTACGACAGGGACGGAGACCCAGTACTTC	CASSTTGTETQYF
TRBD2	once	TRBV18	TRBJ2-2	TGTGCCAGCTCACCCCTAGCGGGAGGAATTACAGCGAACACCGGGGAGCTGTTTTTT	CASSPLAGGITANTGELFF
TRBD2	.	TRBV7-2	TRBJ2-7	TGTGCCAGCAGCTTAGTTGGTACTAGCGGCTCCTACGAGCAGTACTTC	CASSLVGTSGSYEQYF
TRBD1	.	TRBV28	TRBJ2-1	TGTGCCAGCAGTTTATCCGGGACAGACTACAATGAGCAGTTCTTC	CASSLSGTDYNEQFF
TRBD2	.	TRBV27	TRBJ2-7	TGTGCCAGCAGTTTAATAGCGGGAGTGGGGGAGCAGTACTTC	CASSLIAGVGEQYF
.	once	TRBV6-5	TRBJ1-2	TGTGCCAGCAGTTACAAGGGAGGGGTTTCCAACTATGGCTACACCTTC	CASSYKGGVSNYGYTF
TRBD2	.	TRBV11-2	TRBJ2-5	TGTGCCAGCAGCGCAAGCGGGAGGGCCGGAGAGACCCAGTACTTC	CASSASGRAGETQYF
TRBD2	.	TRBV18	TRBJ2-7	TGTGCCAGCTCACCCAGGACTAGCGGGAGACCCCCCTACGAGCAGTACTTC	CASSPRTSGRPPYEQYF
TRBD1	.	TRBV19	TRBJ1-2	TGTGCCAGTAAAACCGACAGGGCGTTCTACGGCTACACCTTC	CASKTDRAFYGYTF
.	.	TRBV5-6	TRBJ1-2	TGTGCCAGCAGATCCAGGGGCGACTATGGCTACACCTTC	CASRSRGDYGYTF
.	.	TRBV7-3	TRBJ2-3	TGTGCCAGCAGCTTTAGCGGAACAGATACGCAGTATTTT	CASSFSGTDTQYF
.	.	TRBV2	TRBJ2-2	TGTGCCAGCAGGGTCAGAGGCCCCGGGGAGCTGTTTTTT	CASRVRGPGELFF
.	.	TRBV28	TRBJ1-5	TGTGCCAGCAGGCCCCCTGGGGGTCAGGGAGGCAATCAGCCCCAGCATTTT	CASRPPGGQGGNQPQHF
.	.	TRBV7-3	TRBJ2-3	TGTGCCAGCAGCTTAAACCCCCCAGGCAGCACAGATACGCAGTATTTT	CASSLNPPGSTDTQYF
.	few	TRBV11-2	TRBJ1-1	TGTGCCAGCAGCTTTCCCCCAGCCCAGCATGAAGCTTTCTTT	CASSFPPAQHEAFF
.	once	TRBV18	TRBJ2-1	TGTGCCAGCTCACCACCGGCCGGGGGCATTTACAATGAGCAGTTCTTC	CASSPPAGGIYNEQFF
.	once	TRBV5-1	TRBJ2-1	TGCGCCAGCAGCTTGGGGGTTTCGGTTTACTCCTACAATGAGCAGTTCTTC	CASSLGVSVYSYNEQFF
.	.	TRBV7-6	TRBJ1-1	TGTGCCAGCAGCTTAGGGTCAGGGTTGGCTGAAGCTTTCTTT	CASSLGSGLAEAFF
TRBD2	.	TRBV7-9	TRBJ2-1	TGTGCCAGCAGCTTACCTAGCGGGAGGGCCAAGGACAATGAGCAGTTCTTC	CASSLPSGRAKDNEQFF
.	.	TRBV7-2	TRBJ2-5	TGTGCCAGCAGGGTTGGGGCGTCGCTGCAAGAGACCCAGTACTTC	CASRVGASLQETQYF
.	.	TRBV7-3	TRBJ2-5	TGTGCCAGCAGCTCCCGTCTATGGCCTATACAAGAGACCCAGTACTTC	CASSSRLWPIQETQYF
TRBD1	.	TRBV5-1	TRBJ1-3	TGCGCCAGCAGCTTAGGATGGACAGGGACTGGAAACACCATATATTTT	CASSLGWTGTGNTIYF
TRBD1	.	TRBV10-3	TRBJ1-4	TGTGCCATCAGTGAGTCTGACAGGGTATCATATGAAAAACTGTTTTTT	CAISESDRVSYEKLFF
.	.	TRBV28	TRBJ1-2	TGTGCCAACAGCCCAGGGAGCCTTAACTATGGCTACACCTTC	CANSPGSLNYGYTF
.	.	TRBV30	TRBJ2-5	TGTGCCTGGAGTGCCGGGGAGACCCAGTACTTC	CAWSAGETQYF
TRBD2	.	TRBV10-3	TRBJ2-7	TGTGCCATCTCTCTAGCGGAATCATACGAGCAGTACTTC	CAISLAESYEQYF
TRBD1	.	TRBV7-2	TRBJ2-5	TGTGCCAGCAGCTTACAGGGGGCGGTATTAGAGACCCAGTACTTC	CASSLQGAVLETQYF
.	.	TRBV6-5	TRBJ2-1	TGTGCCAGCAGTCAGCGGTACAGCAATGAGCAGTTCTTC	CASSQRYSNEQFF
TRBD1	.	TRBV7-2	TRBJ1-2	TGTGCCAGCAGGGCAGGGGGCAACTATGGCTACACCTTC	CASRAGGNYGYTF
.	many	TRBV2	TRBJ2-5	TGTGCCAGCAGTGAATGGGTCCGGGAGACCCAGTACTTC	CASSEWVRETQYF
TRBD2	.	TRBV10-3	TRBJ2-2	TGTGCCATCAGTGGGGGAATAGCGGGACCCGGGGAGCTGTTTTTT	CAISGGIAGPGELFF
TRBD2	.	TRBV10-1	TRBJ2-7	TGCGCCAGCAGTCCGGGGACTAGCGGGAACGAGCAGTACTTC	CASSPGTSGNEQYF
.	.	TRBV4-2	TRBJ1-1	TGTGCCAGCAGCAATATCGTGGTTGACACTGAAGCTTTCTTT	CASSNIVVDTEAFF
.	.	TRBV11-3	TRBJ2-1	TGTGCCAGCAGCTTAGGCGGGGCTGGGGTCCGCAATGAGCAGTTCTTC	CASSLGGAGVRNEQFF
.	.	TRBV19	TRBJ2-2	TGTGCCAGTAGTATTGTGCCCGGGGAGCTGTTTTTT	CASSIVPGELFF
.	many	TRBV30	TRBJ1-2	TGTGCCTGGAGCGACGGAAACTATGGCTACACCTTC	CAWSDGNYGYTF
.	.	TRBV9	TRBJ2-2	TGTGCCAGCAGCGTAGATAGGCCCGGGGAGCTGTTTTTT	CASSVDRPGELFF
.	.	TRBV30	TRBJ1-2	TGTGCCTGGAGTGTATTTGCGGGGGGGGTCGGCTACACCTTC	CAWSVFAGGVGYTF
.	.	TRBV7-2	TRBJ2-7	TGTGCCAGCAGCTTAGAGGCCGGAGGGCACGAGCAGTACTTC	CASSLEAGGHEQYF
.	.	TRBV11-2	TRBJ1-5	TGTGCCAGCAGCTTAGGCAGGGGAGTGGGTCAGCCCCAGCATTTT	CASSLGRGVGQPQHF
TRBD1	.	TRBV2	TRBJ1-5	TGTGCCAGCAGTAACGACAGGGGCAATCAGCCCCAGCATTTT	CASSNDRGNQPQHF
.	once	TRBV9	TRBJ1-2	TGTGCCAGCAGCGCACAGTATGGCTACACCTTC	CASSAQYGYTF
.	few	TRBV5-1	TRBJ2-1	TGCGCCAGCAGCTTGGAGGGAGCGCGTGAGCAGTTCTTC	CASSLEGAREQFF
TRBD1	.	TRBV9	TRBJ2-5	TGTGCCAGCAGCTTGGGACAGGGAATGTCGGAGACCCAGTACTTC	CASSLGQGMSETQYF
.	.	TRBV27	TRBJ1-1	TGTGCCAGCAGGAACTCGGGTTTCACTGAAGCTTTCTTT	CASRNSGFTEAFF
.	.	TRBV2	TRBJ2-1	TGTGCCAGCAGTGATGGGCTAGAAGATGAGCAGTTCTTC	CASSDGLEDEQFF
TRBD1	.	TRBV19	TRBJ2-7	TGTGCCAGTGGGGACAGGGTCACCTACGAGCAGTACTTC	CASGDRVTYEQYF
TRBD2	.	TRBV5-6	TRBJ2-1	TGTGCCAGCAGCAAGCCGGGACTAGAGCAGTTCTTC	CASSKPGLEQFF